Listed below are T cell receptor beta chains from one sample, sequenced in a study of blood T cell repertoires in COVID-19. Produced via immunoSEQ multiplex PCR; TCRdb's table is partial and in-frame only. The data hold approximately 130,000 clones, with approximately 86% observed a single time. Sample: PBMCs or T cells enriched from blood (not recorded which). The source of these receptors is a woman aged 45-65 years who had recovered from COVID-19. Both conserved end residues are part of each CDR3. Fields, in order: clone size, V gene, J gene, D gene, CDR3 protein, CDR3 DNA. A D gene is named only where the DNA matches it firmly. The listing skips clone size in some rows; elsewhere it reads once, few, many or a size class.

abundance: once
v_gene: TRBV6-5
j_gene: TRBJ1-1
d_gene: NA
CDR3aa: CASSYGGEGTEAFF
CDR3nt: TGTGCCAGCAGTTACGGAGGGGAGGGAACTGAAGCTTTCTTT

abundance: NA
v_gene: TRBV5-4
j_gene: TRBJ1-1
d_gene: NA
CDR3aa: CASSFNRNTEAFF
CDR3nt: TGTGCCAGCAGCTTTAACAGGAACACTGAAGCTTTCTTT

abundance: NA
v_gene: TRBV4-1
j_gene: TRBJ1-4
d_gene: TRBD1
CDR3aa: CASSQATGQGDATNEKLFF
CDR3nt: TGCGCCAGCAGCCAAGCAACGGGACAGGGGGACGCAACTAATGAAAAACTGTTTTTT

abundance: once
v_gene: TRBV19
j_gene: TRBJ2-4
d_gene: NA
CDR3aa: CASSIGAQLLLAKNIQYF
CDR3nt: TGTGCCAGTAGTATCGGAGCCCAGCTCCTCTTAGCCAAAAACATTCAGTACTTC

abundance: NA
v_gene: TRBV18
j_gene: TRBJ2-1
d_gene: NA
CDR3aa: CASSPQGGKYNEQFF
CDR3nt: TGTGCCAGCTCACCCCAGGGCGGAAAGTACAATGAGCAGTTCTTC

abundance: NA
v_gene: TRBV2
j_gene: TRBJ1-5
d_gene: NA
CDR3aa: CASSRDNFNQPQHF
CDR3nt: TGTGCCAGCAGCCGGGACAACTTTAATCAGCCCCAGCATTTT

abundance: NA
v_gene: TRBV27
j_gene: TRBJ2-5
d_gene: NA
CDR3aa: CASSLNTGLIQETQYF
CDR3nt: TGTGCCAGCAGTTTAAATACAGGGCTTATCCAAGAGACCCAGTACTTC

abundance: NA
v_gene: TRBV3-1/TRBV3-2
j_gene: TRBJ1-5
d_gene: NA
CDR3aa: CASSPGLLIHSNQPQHF
CDR3nt: TGTGCCAGCAGCCCAGGACTCCTAATACATAGCAATCAGCCCCAGCATTTT

abundance: NA
v_gene: TRBV5-8
j_gene: TRBJ1-5
d_gene: NA
CDR3aa: CASSLNGPANQPQHF
CDR3nt: TGTGCCAGCAGCTTAAATGGGCCGGCCAATCAGCCCCAGCATTTT

abundance: NA
v_gene: TRBV3-1/TRBV3-2
j_gene: TRBJ1-2
d_gene: NA
CDR3aa: CASSPKPQGLPRTYGYTF
CDR3nt: TGTGCCAGCAGCCCAAAACCCCAGGGACTTCCGAGGACCTATGGCTACACCTTC

abundance: NA
v_gene: TRBV27
j_gene: TRBJ2-1
d_gene: NA
CDR3aa: CASSTWDKEGHEQFF
CDR3nt: TGTGCCAGCAGTACCTGGGACAAAGAGGGGCATGAGCAGTTCTTC

abundance: NA
v_gene: TRBV5-6
j_gene: TRBJ2-3
d_gene: NA
CDR3aa: CASTQQFTDTQYF
CDR3nt: TGTGCCAGCACACAACAGTTCACAGATACGCAGTATTTT

abundance: few
v_gene: TRBV5-8
j_gene: TRBJ1-3
d_gene: NA
CDR3aa: CASSSQGYSGNTIYF
CDR3nt: TGTGCCAGCAGCTCTCAGGGGTACTCTGGAAACACCATATATTTT

abundance: NA
v_gene: TRBV5-1
j_gene: TRBJ2-5
d_gene: NA
CDR3aa: CASSSLDHVGGQETQYF
CDR3nt: TGCGCCAGCAGCTCCTTGGACCACGTCGGGGGACAAGAGACCCAGTACTTC

abundance: NA
v_gene: TRBV7-9
j_gene: TRBJ1-1
d_gene: NA
CDR3aa: CASSQSWGVNTEAFF
CDR3nt: TGTGCCAGCAGCCAAAGTTGGGGAGTGAACACTGAAGCTTTCTTT

abundance: few
v_gene: TRBV5-4
j_gene: TRBJ2-7
d_gene: TRBD1
CDR3aa: CASSHRDRGYEQYF
CDR3nt: TGTGCCAGCAGCCACCGGGACAGGGGCTACGAGCAGTACTTC

abundance: NA
v_gene: TRBV7-9
j_gene: TRBJ1-1
d_gene: TRBD1
CDR3aa: CASSERQGVNTEAFF
CDR3nt: TGTGCCAGCAGCGAAAGACAGGGCGTAAACACTGAAGCTTTCTTT

abundance: once
v_gene: TRBV4-3
j_gene: TRBJ2-7
d_gene: TRBD2
CDR3aa: CASSLFGGTAYEQYF
CDR3nt: TGCGCCAGCAGCCTTTTCGGGGGGACTGCCTACGAGCAGTACTTC

abundance: NA
v_gene: TRBV4-3
j_gene: TRBJ1-6
d_gene: NA
CDR3aa: CASSQVVRTGTGNSPLHF
CDR3nt: TGCGCCAGCAGCCAAGTCGTTAGAACCGGGACTGGCAATTCACCCCTCCACTTT

abundance: few
v_gene: TRBV15
j_gene: TRBJ1-5
d_gene: TRBD1
CDR3aa: CATSRTTDRVLGSNQPQHF
CDR3nt: TGTGCCACCAGCAGAACGACCGACAGGGTCTTGGGGAGCAATCAGCCCCAGCATTTT

abundance: NA
v_gene: TRBV7-9
j_gene: TRBJ1-6
d_gene: TRBD1
CDR3aa: CASSRGQGSPLHF
CDR3nt: TGTGCCAGCAGTAGGGGACAGGGATCACCCCTCCACTTT

abundance: NA
v_gene: TRBV19
j_gene: TRBJ1-5
d_gene: NA
CDR3aa: CASSGNSNQPQHF
CDR3nt: TGTGCCAGTAGCGGGAATAGCAATCAGCCCCAGCATTTT

abundance: NA
v_gene: TRBV5-1
j_gene: TRBJ2-7
d_gene: TRBD1
CDR3aa: CASSVLGQGNEQYF
CDR3nt: TGCGCCAGCAGCGTACTGGGACAGGGAAACGAGCAGTACTTC

abundance: NA
v_gene: TRBV6-5
j_gene: TRBJ2-1
d_gene: NA
CDR3aa: CASSYGDGSYNEQFF
CDR3nt: TGTGCCAGCAGTTACGGAGACGGCTCCTACAATGAGCAGTTCTTC

abundance: once
v_gene: TRBV11-2
j_gene: TRBJ2-7
d_gene: NA
CDR3aa: CASSLGVGGEQYF
CDR3nt: TGTGCCAGCAGCTTGGGCGTAGGGGGCGAGCAGTACTTC

abundance: NA
v_gene: TRBV10-3
j_gene: TRBJ2-2
d_gene: NA
CDR3aa: CAIRSDPGGGELFF
CDR3nt: TGTGCCATCAGATCTGACCCAGGAGGCGGGGAGCTGTTTTTT

abundance: NA
v_gene: TRBV24-1
j_gene: TRBJ2-1
d_gene: TRBD1
CDR3aa: CATSDLPTGQGYNEQFF
CDR3nt: TGTGCCACCAGTGATTTGCCGACAGGACAGGGGTACAATGAGCAGTTCTTC

abundance: NA
v_gene: TRBV11-2
j_gene: TRBJ2-5
d_gene: NA
CDR3aa: CASSPSFQETQYF
CDR3nt: TGTGCCAGCAGCCCTAGTTTCCAAGAGACCCAGTACTTC